What follows describes a single T cell receptor (beta chain). In this sample, this clonotype turned up a few times. This receptor's antigen is unknown. No qualities accompany the bases; no much larger clone lies one base away. This record comes from a study of regulatory T cells in long-lasting Graves disease (dated by TCRdb to about 2021). Study-level background: Persistent Graves' disease meant more than 5 years of antithyroid drug treatment with TSH receptor autoantibodies that stayed positive. Patients with persistent Graves' disease were compared with patients with newly diagnosed Graves' disease using TCR sequencing and RNA sequencing of peripheral blood. The study was conducted in China and was registered as a clinical trial. A total of around 35 samples were covered by TCR sequencing, comprising approximately 13 persistent and about 20 newly diagnosed Graves' disease patients. Persistent Graves' disease patients in the clinical cohort had taken antithyroid drugs for about 10.3 years on average. Summary of the overall study and its limitations: Preferential use of TRBV28, TRBJ1-2 and TRBJ2-5 was observed in persistent disease, whereas TRBV20-1 and TRBJ2-1 were favored in newly diagnosed disease. The authors noted that the small sample size was a limitation that may lower accuracy. Compared with newly diagnosed patients, patients with persistent Graves' disease had lower TCR Shannon entropy and fewer highly expanded clones, which suggests clonal expansion. Sequencing and analysis were restricted to the TCR beta chain. A larger number of public clonotypes was shared among persistent patients (about 2,700) than among newly diagnosed patients (approximately 1,000). Peripheral blood alone was examined, since thyroid tissue, which constituted the primary lesion, could not be accessed.

The method was multiplex PCR. This sample was sequenced with an Illumina HiSeq 4000. To build TCR beta libraries, CDR3 regions were amplified by Arm-PCR using iRepertoire HTBI primers. Before sequencing, the PCR products underwent gel purification. Per the original workflow: A total of fewer than 80 TRBV and under 15 TRBJ segments were identified across samples and were used for gene usage analysis of CDR3 amino acid clonotypes. Filtered high-quality paired reads were merged into contigs using COPE and FqMerger. BLAST was used to align contigs to the IMGT TRBV, TRBD and TRBJ reference genes, and CDR3 was defined following IMGT. Any clonotype with a frequency above 0.1% was classified as a highly expanded clone. Shannon entropy was used to measure repertoire diversity, and the Gini coefficient was used to measure V-J evenness. Public clonotypes were defined as clonotypes shared by more than one individual. Starting from the raw public reads, TCRdb applied fastp trimming at Q25, assembled clones with MiXCR and retained in-frame beta chains. Entries are consolidated by CDR3 protein sequence, retaining the most common genes and DNA. The V and J calls, along with clone size, are taken from TCRdb and not from the paper's own processing. Recorded for this sample are approximately 400,000 distinct CDR3 sequences; 20% to 25% of them occurred a single time. The ten largest make up 28% of the sample.

The junction shows trimming of 8 bases on V and 7 bases on J, plus 11 bases between the germline ends. Its CDR3 holds 12 amino acids, cysteine through phenylalanine. This entry keeps only the CDR3 DNA: 36 bases, framed from base 1. Taken from the germline V gene (reference sequence), the CDR1 and CDR2 loops are MNHEY and SMNVEV. This sample's time point label indicates: persistent/refractory GD, antithyroid drugs over 5 years with positive TRAb. RNA was extracted from PBMCs in TRIzol for both TCR sequencing and RNA sequencing. The diagnosis of Graves' disease was made according to American Thyroid Association guidelines. Patients were recruited from an endocrinology department in Xi'an, China. Each patient gave about 10 milliliters of peripheral blood, collected in an EDTA anticoagulant tube. Ficoll Paque Plus density gradient separation was used to isolate PBMCs, and no additional T cell sorting was done. An Agilent 2100 Bioanalyzer and agarose gel were used to check RNA quality, and a NanoDrop 2000 was used to measure RNA concentration.

The chain joins TRBV27 to TRBJ1-4; a tentative D match to TRBD1 spans 6 bases. This TCR was recovered from a woman in her 40s with Graves disease. Donor details come from another sample of the same person, matched by shared clones. Specimen: peripheral blood mononuclear cells (PBMCs), collected when the disease was refractory, from a patient treated with antithyroid drugs. The CDR3 here reads CASGGLGEKLFF. The nucleotides are TGTGCCAGCGGGGGGCTTGGTGAAAAACTGTTTTTT.